A single count supports the clone carrying this T cell receptor (beta chain). Its antigen is not known. This PCR relied on a set of 60 Vbeta primers and 13 Jbeta primers. Authors' processing steps: Per a later analysis, the number of unique TCR beta chains was around 80 million, of which 8.5 million to 11 million were shared. Only in-frame clones appear in the TCRdb table, and some are missing; sequencing was by immunoSEQ multiplex PCR. V and J calls and clone size are those listed in that table; D and trimming were worked out from the DNA. The table has about 210,000 clones, about three quarters seen once. The data are from a study of cytomegalovirus exposure and HLA in healthy donors. The CDR3 contains 15 residues. Germline assignment: CDR1 SGHAT and CDR2 FQNNGV. The V end lost 4 bases, the J end lost 3 bases, and 16 bases lay between the germline ends. Whole-study results and caveats: Both high specificity and high sensitivity reportedly marked the classifier's diagnosis of cytomegalovirus status.

This chain uses TRBV11-2 with TRBJ2-7; D may be TRBD2 (5 bases). The TCR sequence derives from a boy younger than 18 in good health and CMV-seronegative. Sequencing used PBMCs. Here the CDR3 DNA reads TGTGCCAGCAGCTCCCCCCGTAGCGTGAACTACGAGCAGTACTTC. It codes for CASSSPRSVNYEQYF.